Sequencing of this T cell receptor beta chain was carried out in a study of T-cell memory formation after mild COVID-19. V was pared by 3 bases and J by 2 bases, with 8 bases between. The CDR3 is 13 amino acids. The germline V gene has CDR1 SGHNT and CDR2 YENEEA. Study-wide findings and caveats: Pre-infection memory contained some responding clones, which suggested that cross-reactive memory had joined. Unconfirmed was the SARS-CoV-2 specificity of second-wave clones that peaked on day 37.

Researchers used 5'RACE with constant-segment primers to make TCR alpha and TCR beta cDNA libraries that carry sample barcodes and UMIs. TCRdb called the 5' RACE reads again in MiXCR, with one record for every CDR3 protein. The sample has fewer than 600,000 distinct CDR3 sequences; about 20% are singletons. On this clonotype: What it binds is unknown.

The chain recombines TRBV11-3 with TRBJ2-7; D remains ambiguous. The receptor was isolated from an adult woman who had mild COVID-19 (a few samples of this study predate the infection). Cell type and time point are not known. Sequenced material: PBMCs or a T cell subset sorted from them (not recorded which). CDR3 residues: CASSFRLAYEQYF. DNA for the CDR3: TGTGCCAGCAGCTTCCGACTGGCCTACGAGCAGTACTTC.